Shown below are 12 T cell receptor beta chains from a single sample sequenced in a study of blood T cell repertoires in COVID-19 (TCRdb year 2020). Library prep was done by the immunoSEQ multiplex PCR assay. As stored in TCRdb, this immuneACCESS dataset retains in-frame rearrangements with V and J assigned. A fraction of the clones does not appear; measured against another copy, unresolved V genes explain less than half of the discrepancy, and the remainder lacks a known reason. The sample has roughly 150,000 clones on record, around 82% of them singletons. The ten largest clones capture more than 9.5% of the sample. The sequencing input was peripheral blood. These receptor sequences come from a man in his sixties with active or convalescent COVID-19.

The chain carries TRBV19 and TRBJ1-3; D is undetermined. V was pared by 7 bases and J by 0 bases, with 10 bases between. This CDR3 spans 14 amino acids. Germline V gene sequence: CDR1 LNHDA, CDR2 SQIVND (reference sequence). CDR3 in DNA: TGTGCCAGTAATTCGGGGAGCTCTGGAAACACCATATATTTT. The encoded protein is CASNSGSSGNTIYF.

This chain connects TRBV18 to TRBJ1-4, with D uncertain. The germline V gene has CDR1 KGHSH and CDR2 LQKENI. This CDR3 is built from 16 residues. Trimming left V 3 bases short and J 3 bases short, with 14 bases between. The CDR3 DNA sequence: TGTGCCAGCTCACCCCCAGGAGGTTTCGCTAATGAAAAACTGTTTTTT. It specifies CASSPPGGFANEKLFF.

J is TRBJ2-1 and V is TRBV5-1, with D possibly being TRBD2 (5 bases). V was shortened by 1 base and J by 1 base, with 9 bases between the two germline ends. The CDR3 has 15 residues. Germline assignment: CDR1 SGHRS and CDR2 YFSETQ. The CDR3 is CASSLSGLSYNEQFF. In DNA form, the CDR3 reads TGCGCCAGCAGCTTGTCGGGGTTGTCCTACAATGAGCAGTTCTTC.

The gene calls are TRBV2 and TRBJ1-1; TRBD1 matches at 11 bases. Germline lookup yields CDR1 SNHLY and CDR2 FYNNEI. V was pared by 2 bases and J by 0 bases, with 5 bases of the junction left unmatched. The CDR3 contains 17 residues. The CDR3 nucleotides read TGTGCCAGCAGTGAACGGGACAGGGGGGCTATGAACACTGAAGCTTTCTTT. Protein sequence: CASSERDRGAMNTEAFF.

V is TRBV21-1 and J is TRBJ1-1; the table's D gene call, TRBD1, was not cross checked with the DNA. TRBV21-1 is a known pseudogene. The CDR3 totals 16 residues. The CDR3 region is CASSKGGQGERTEAFF. The CDR3 DNA follows: TGTGCCAGCAGCAAAGGGGGACAGGGGGAGCGTACTGAAGCTTTCTTT.

The CDR3 loop reads CASAGGTHEKLFF. In nucleotides, the CDR3 is TGTGCTAGTGCGGGGGGGACGCATGAAAAACTGTTTTTT. The rearrangement uses TRBV12-5 and TRBJ1-4; D is perhaps TRBD1 (5 bases). Germline lookup yields CDR1 LGHNT and CDR2 FRNRAP. The ends were cut back, 7 bases at V and 6 bases at J, with 12 bases in the middle. The CDR3 consists of 13 residues.

V gene TRBV4-1 combines with J gene TRBJ2-5; 9 nucleotides line up with TRBD1. The germline gives CDR1 MGHRA, CDR2 YSYEKL. V was clipped by 5 bases and J by 5 bases; unmatched bases: 6. This CDR3 has 14 amino acids. As DNA, the CDR3 is TGCGCCAGCAGCGCGGGACAGGGCTTGGAGACCCAGTACTTC. Translated: CASSAGQGLETQYF.

This chain uses TRBV2 with TRBJ1-1, with D hard to call. The ends were cut back, 4 bases at V and 0 bases at J, with 3 bases in the middle. The CDR3 loop spans 12 amino acids. CDR1 and CDR2 from the germline V gene are SNHLY and FYNNEI. Written as DNA, the CDR3 is TGTGCCAGCAGTGTTATGAACACTGAAGCTTTCTTT. It encodes CASSVMNTEAFF.

The genes are TRBV10-3 and TRBJ2-3, with TRBD2 matching 12 bases. CDR3 length: 17 residues. CDR1 and CDR2 from the germline V gene are ENHRY and SYGVKD. V shed 0 bases, J shed 4 bases, and the junction held 5 bases outside the gene matches. The DNA of the CDR3 is TGTGCCATCAGTGAGTCACCTAGCGGGGGGGCCGCAGATACGCAGTATTTT. This translates into CAISESPSGGAADTQYF.

The genes are TRBV27 and TRBJ2-1; 11 bases are shared with TRBD2. The CDR3 runs 16 residues. V gave up 6 bases and J gave up 1 base; unmatched junction bases: 5. Germline V gene sequence: CDR1 MNHEY, CDR2 SMNVEV (reference sequence). The CDR3 loop reads CASSNLAGGSYNEQFF. CDR3 bases: TGTGCCAGCAGCAACCTAGCGGGGGGTTCCTACAATGAGCAGTTCTTC.

The gene calls are TRBV11-2 and TRBJ2-1; 9 bases agree with TRBD2. Losses at the gene ends were 5 bases for V and 7 bases for J; bases not matched to a gene: 6. The CDR3 runs 14 residues. CDR1 is SGHAT, CDR2 FQNNGV, per germline. The CDR3 reads CASSLSGGFNEQFF. The CDR3 DNA sequence: TGTGCCAGCAGCCTTAGCGGGGGTTTTAATGAGCAGTTCTTC. Variable domain in full (rest from reference TRBV11-2 and TRBJ2-1): EAGVAQSPRYKIIEKRQSVAFWCNPISGHATLYWYQQILGQGPKLLIQFQNNGVVDDSQLPKDRFSAERLKGVDSTLKIQPAKLEDSAVYLCASSLSGGFNEQFFGPGTRLTVL.

The gene calls are TRBV7-9 and TRBJ2-3; 13 bases match TRBD2. Germline V gene sequence: CDR1 SEHNR, CDR2 FQNEAQ (reference sequence). With 1 base clipped from V and 4 bases from J, the junction kept 5 bases outside the gene matches. This CDR3 region has 17 residues. In DNA, the CDR3 is TGTGCCAGCAGCTTAGGTACTAGCGGGAGGGCCGCAGATACGCAGTATTTT. This sequence encodes CASSLGTSGRAADTQYF.